This entry concerns a single TCR beta chain. Losses at the gene ends were 6 bases for V and 8 bases for J; bases not matched to a gene: 7. The CDR3 covers 14 residues. The germline CDR1 and CDR2 sequences are MNHEY and SVGAGI. These data come from a study of blood T cell repertoires in COVID-19. Background on the study: PBMCs, B-cell-depleted T cells, or T cells provided the cDNA or gDNA that made up the material.

It was during active infection that Seattle patients were enrolled and then longitudinally followed. Measured with immunoSEQ multiplex PCR; TCRdb has only the in-frame clones, and not every one. This table has roughly 260,000 clones, around 92% appearing once. This sequence joins TRBV6-5 and TRBJ2-1, with 10 bases identical to TRBD1. The sequence came from a person under 30 with COVID-19, enrolled during active disease. The material sequenced was peripheral blood. CDR3 loop: CASSTGTGVDEQFF. The CDR3 coding sequence is TGTGCCAGCAGCACCGGGACAGGGGTGGATGAGCAGTTCTTC.